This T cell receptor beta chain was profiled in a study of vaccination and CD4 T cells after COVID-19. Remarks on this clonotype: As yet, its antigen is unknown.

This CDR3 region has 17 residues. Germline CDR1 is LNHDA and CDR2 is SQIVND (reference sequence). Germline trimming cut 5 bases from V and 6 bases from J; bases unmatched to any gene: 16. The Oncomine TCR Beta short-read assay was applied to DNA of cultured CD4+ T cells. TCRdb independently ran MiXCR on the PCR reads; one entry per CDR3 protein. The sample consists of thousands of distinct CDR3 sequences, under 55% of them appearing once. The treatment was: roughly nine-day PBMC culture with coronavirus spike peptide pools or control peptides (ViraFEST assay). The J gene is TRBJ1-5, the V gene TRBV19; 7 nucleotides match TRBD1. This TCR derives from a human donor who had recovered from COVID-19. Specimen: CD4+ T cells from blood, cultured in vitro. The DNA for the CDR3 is TGTGCCAGTAGTTCTTCCAGGACAGGAACTGGGGCTCAGCCCCAGCATTTT. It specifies CASSSSRTGTGAQPQHF.